Described below is a single TCR beta chain sequence and its context. Its cognate antigen is unknown. The source of the sample is a study of T-cell memory formation after mild COVID-19. Findings of the study overall: Second-wave clones with a day 37 peak had unconfirmed SARS-CoV-2 specificity.

This CDR3 is 16 amino acids long. Trimming cost V 4 bases and J 0 bases; bases outside gene matches: 6. Germline CDR1 SGHDT, CDR2 YYEEEE. Employing constant-segment primers, 5'RACE generated TCR alpha and TCR beta cDNA libraries bearing sample barcodes and UMIs. TCRdb re-called the 5' RACE reads through MiXCR, storing one row per CDR3 protein. The sample consists of under 550,000 distinct CDR3 sequences, roughly 18% of them appearing once. Sequenced input: PBMCs or a T cell subset sorted from them (not recorded which). The TCR comes from an adult woman who had mild COVID-19 (a few samples of this study predate the infection). Cell type and time point are not known. This sequence joins TRBV5-6 and TRBJ2-1, with 8 bases matching TRBD1. CDR3 protein: CASSPLTGDSYNEQFF. CDR3 bases: TGTGCCAGCAGCCCTTTGACAGGGGACTCCTACAATGAGCAGTTCTTC. The full variable domain, rest sourced from reference TRBV5-6 and TRBJ2-1, is DAGVTQSPTHLIKTRGQQVTLRCSPKSGHDTVSWYQQALGQGPQFIFQYYEEEERQRGNFPDRFSGHQFPNYSSELNVNALLLGDSALYLCASSPLTGDSYNEQFFGPGTRLTVL.